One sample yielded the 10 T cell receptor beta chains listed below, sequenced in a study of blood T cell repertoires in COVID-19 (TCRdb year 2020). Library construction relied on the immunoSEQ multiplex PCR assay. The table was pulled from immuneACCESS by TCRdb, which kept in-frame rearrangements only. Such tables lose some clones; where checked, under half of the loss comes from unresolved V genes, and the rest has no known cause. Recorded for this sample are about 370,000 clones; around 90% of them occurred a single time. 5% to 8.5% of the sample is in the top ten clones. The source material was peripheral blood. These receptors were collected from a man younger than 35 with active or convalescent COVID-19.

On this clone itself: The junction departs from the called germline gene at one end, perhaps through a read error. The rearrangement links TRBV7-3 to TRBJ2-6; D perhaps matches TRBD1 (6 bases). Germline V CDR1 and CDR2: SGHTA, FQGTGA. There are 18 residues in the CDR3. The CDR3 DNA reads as TGTGCCAGCAGCTTATTTAACAGGGCTAGCTCTGGGGCCAACGTGCTGACTTTC. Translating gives CASSLFNRASSGANVLTF.

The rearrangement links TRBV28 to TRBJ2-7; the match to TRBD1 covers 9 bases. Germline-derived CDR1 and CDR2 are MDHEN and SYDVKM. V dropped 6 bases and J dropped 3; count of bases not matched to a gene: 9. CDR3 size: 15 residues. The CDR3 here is CASSHGQGLRYEQYF. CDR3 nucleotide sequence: TGTGCCAGCAGCCACGGACAGGGGTTACGCTACGAGCAGTACTTC.

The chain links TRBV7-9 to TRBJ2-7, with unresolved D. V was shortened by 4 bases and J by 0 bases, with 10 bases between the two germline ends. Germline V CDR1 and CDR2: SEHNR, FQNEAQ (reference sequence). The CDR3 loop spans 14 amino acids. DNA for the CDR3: TGTGCCAGCAGCTCCCTTATGAGCTCCTACGAGCAGTACTTC. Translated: CASSSLMSSYEQYF.

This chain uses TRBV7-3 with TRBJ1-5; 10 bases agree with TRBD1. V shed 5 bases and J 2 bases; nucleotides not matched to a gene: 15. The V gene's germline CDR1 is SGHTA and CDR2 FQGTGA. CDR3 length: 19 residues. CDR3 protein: CASSPRGDRGSVGNQPQHF. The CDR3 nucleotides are TGTGCCAGCAGCCCCCGCGGGGACAGGGGATCTGTGGGCAATCAGCCCCAGCATTTT.

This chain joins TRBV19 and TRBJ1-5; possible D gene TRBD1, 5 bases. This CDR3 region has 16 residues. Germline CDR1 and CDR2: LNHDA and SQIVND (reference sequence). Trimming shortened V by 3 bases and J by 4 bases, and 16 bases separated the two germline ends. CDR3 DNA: TGTGCCAGTAGTATGGGCGAAGGGCAGGGAAATCAGCCCCAGCATTTT. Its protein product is CASSMGEGQGNQPQHF.

The CDR3 nucleotides are TGTGCCAGCAGTTCCCTCGGCTACGAGCAGTACTTC. This codes for CASSSLGYEQYF. The chain has TRBV27 and TRBJ2-7; no clear D. CDR1 and CDR2 (germline): MNHEY, SMNVEV (reference sequence). CDR3 length: 12 amino acids. Trimming removed 4 bases at V and 3 bases at J, with 7 bases between.

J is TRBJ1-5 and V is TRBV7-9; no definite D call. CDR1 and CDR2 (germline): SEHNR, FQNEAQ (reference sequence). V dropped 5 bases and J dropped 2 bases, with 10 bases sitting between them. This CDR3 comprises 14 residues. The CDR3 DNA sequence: TGTGCCAGCAGCGCCTTGACTGGCAATCAGCCCCAGCATTTT. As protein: CASSALTGNQPQHF.

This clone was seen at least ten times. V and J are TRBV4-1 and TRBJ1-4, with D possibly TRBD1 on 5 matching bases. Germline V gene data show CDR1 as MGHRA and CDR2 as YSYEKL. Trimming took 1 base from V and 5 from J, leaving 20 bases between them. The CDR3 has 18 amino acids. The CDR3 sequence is CASSQVLNIGSGNEKLFF. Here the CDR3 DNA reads TGCGCCAGCAGCCAAGTTCTCAATATCGGATCAGGGAATGAAAAACTGTTTTTT.

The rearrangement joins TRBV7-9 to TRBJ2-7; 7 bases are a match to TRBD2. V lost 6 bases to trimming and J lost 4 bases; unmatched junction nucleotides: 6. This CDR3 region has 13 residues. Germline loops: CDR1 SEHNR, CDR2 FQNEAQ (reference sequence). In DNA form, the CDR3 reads TGTGCCAGCAGGCTAGCGGACGAATACGAGCAGTACTTC. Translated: CASRLADEYEQYF.

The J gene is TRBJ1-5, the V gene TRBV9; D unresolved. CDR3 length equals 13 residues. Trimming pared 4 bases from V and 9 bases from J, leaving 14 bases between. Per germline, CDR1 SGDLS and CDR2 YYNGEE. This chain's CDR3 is CASSSDGGRPQHF. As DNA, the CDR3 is TGTGCCAGCAGCTCGGACGGAGGCAGGCCCCAGCATTTT.